This TCR beta chain was profiled in a study of CD8+ T cells in alopecia areata. The treatment denotes: oral pan-JAK inhibitor, 5-10 mg twice daily. Collected material from alopecia areata patients comprised lesional scalp punch biopsies and peripheral blood. The study, taken as a whole, reports: Scalp clonality dropped significantly under tofacitinib, as did expanded CD8+ top-100 clones. Scalp and blood retained many expanded lesional clones during tofacitinib. Greater clonality was observed in lesional scalp samples, especially alopecia totalis/universalis, versus normal scalp.

This clone was seen only a few times. The antigen is undetermined. Following extraction, RNA underwent reverse transcription to cDNA, which served as the sequencing template. The protocol was immunoSEQ multiplex PCR, while the TCRdb copy is restricted to in-frame clones and leaves out a portion. This table holds about 200,000 clones, over 60% found once. The TCR was taken from a human donor with alopecia areata. Here the sequenced sample was CD4+ T cells sorted from blood, taken at week 4, from a patient treated with tofacitinib.

The CDR3: CASSPPAKRDTQYF. The CDR3 bases are TGTGCCAGCTCACCCCCGGCGAAACGAGATACGCAGTATTTT. This chain uses TRBV18 with TRBJ2-3; D is undetermined. Trimming cost V 3 bases and J 5 bases, with 12 bases left between them. Germline-derived CDR1 and CDR2 are KGHSH and LQKENI. The CDR3 extends over 14 amino acids.